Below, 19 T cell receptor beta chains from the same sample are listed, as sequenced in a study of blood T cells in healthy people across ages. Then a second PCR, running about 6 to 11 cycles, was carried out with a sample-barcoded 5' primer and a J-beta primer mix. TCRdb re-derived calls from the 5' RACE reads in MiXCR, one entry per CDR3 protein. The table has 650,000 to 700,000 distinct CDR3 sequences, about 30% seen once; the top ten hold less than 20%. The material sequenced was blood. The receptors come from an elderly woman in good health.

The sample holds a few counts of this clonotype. CDR3 sequence: CASSQDGSVGTGGAFF. CDR3 DNA sequence: TGTGCCAGCAGCCAAGATGGAAGCGTGGGGACAGGCGGCGCTTTCTTT. This chain links TRBV3-1 with TRBJ1-1, with TRBD1 matching over 8 bases. This CDR3 has 16 amino acids. Germline lookup yields CDR1 LGHDT and CDR2 YNNKEL (reference sequence). Trimming took 0 bases from V and 11 from J; bases not matched to a gene: 14.

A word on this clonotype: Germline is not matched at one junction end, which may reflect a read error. CDR3 bases: TGTACCAGCAGTTCCACAAGTGGGGATTCACCCCTCCACTTT. It translates to CTSSSTSGDSPLHF. J is TRBJ1-6 and V is TRBV12-3 or TRBV12-4; D not resolved. This CDR3 is 14 amino acids long.

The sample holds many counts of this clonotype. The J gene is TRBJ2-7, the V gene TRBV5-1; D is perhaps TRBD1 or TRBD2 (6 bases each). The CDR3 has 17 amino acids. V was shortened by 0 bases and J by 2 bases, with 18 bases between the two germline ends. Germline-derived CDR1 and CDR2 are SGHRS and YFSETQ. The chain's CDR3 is CASSLAGRGHGAYEQYF. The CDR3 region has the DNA TGCGCCAGCAGCTTGGCCGGGCGGGGACACGGTGCCTACGAGCAGTACTTC.

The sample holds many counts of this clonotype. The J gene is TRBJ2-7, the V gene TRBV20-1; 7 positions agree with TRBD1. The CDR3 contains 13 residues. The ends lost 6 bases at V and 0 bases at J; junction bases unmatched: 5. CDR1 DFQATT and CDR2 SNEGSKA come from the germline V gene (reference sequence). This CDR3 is CSALGTVSYEQYF. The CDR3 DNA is TGCAGTGCCTTGGGGACAGTCTCCTACGAGCAGTACTTC.

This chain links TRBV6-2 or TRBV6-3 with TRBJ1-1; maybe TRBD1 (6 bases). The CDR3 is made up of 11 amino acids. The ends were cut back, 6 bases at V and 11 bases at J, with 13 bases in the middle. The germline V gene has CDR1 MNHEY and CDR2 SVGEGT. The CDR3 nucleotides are TGTGCCAGCAGCCGCCAGGGGAGGGCTTTCTTT. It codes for CASSRQGRAFF.

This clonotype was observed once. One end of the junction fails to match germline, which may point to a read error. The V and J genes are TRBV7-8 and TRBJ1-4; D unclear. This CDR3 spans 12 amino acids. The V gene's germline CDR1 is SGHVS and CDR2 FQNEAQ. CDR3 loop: CASSLYGEKRFF. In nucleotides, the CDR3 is TGTGCCAGCAGCTTATACGGTGAAAAACGGTTTTTT.

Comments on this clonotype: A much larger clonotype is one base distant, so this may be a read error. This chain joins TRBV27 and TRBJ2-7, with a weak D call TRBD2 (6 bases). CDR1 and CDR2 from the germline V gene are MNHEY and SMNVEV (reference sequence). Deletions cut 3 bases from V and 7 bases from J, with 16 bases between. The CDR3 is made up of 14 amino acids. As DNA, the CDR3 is TGTGCCAGCAGTTTGTGGGGGGTGGGCAATGAGCAGTACTTC. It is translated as CASSLWGVGNEQYF.

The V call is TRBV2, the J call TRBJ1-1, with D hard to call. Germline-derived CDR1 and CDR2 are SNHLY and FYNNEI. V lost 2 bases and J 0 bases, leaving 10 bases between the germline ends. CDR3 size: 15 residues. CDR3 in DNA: TGTGCCAGCAGTGAAAGGCGGACCCTGAACACTGAAGCTTTCTTT. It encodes CASSERRTLNTEAFF. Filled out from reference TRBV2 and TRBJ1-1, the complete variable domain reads EPEVTQTPSHQVTQMGQEVILRCVPISNHLYFYWYRQILGQKVEFLVSFYNNEISEKSEIFDDQFSVERPDGSNFTLKIRSTKLEDSAMYFCASSERRTLNTEAFFGQGTRLTVV.

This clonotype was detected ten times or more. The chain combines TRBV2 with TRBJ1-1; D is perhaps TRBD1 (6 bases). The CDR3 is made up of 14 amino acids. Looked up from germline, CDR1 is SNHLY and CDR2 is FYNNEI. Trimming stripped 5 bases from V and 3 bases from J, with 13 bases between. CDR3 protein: CASSLQGGDTEAFF. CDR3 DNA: TGTGCCAGCAGTCTACAGGGAGGGGACACTGAAGCTTTCTTT.

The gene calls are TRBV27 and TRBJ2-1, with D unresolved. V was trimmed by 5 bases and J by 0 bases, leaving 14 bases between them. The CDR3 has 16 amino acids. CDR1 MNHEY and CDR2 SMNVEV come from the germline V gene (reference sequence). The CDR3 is CASSGSNSSSYNEQFF. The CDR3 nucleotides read TGTGCCAGCAGTGGTTCCAACTCAAGCTCCTACAATGAGCAGTTCTTC.

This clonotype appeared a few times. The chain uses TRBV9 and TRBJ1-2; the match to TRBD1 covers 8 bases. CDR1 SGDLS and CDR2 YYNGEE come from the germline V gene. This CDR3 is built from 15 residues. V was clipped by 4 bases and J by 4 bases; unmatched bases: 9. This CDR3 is CASSPQDRVPYGYTF. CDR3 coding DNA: TGTGCCAGCAGCCCCCAGGACAGGGTCCCCTATGGCTACACCTTC.

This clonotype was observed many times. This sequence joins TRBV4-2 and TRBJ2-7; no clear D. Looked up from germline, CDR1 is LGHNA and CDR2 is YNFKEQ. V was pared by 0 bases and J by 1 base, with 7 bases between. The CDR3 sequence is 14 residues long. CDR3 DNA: TGTGCCAGCAGCCAAGACCTACAGTCCTACGAGCAGTACTTC. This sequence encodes CASSQDLQSYEQYF.

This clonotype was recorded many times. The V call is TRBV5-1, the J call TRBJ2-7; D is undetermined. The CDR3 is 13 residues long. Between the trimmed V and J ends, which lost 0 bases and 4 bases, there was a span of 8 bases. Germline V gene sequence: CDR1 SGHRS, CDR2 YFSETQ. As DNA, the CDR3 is TGCGCCAGCAGCTTGGACTATCCGTACGAGCAGTACTTC. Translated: CASSLDYPYEQYF.

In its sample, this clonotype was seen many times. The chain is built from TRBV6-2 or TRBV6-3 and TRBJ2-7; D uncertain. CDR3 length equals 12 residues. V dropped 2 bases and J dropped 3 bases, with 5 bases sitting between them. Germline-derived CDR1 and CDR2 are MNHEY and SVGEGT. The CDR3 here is CASSYPNYEQYF. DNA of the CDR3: TGTGCCAGCAGTTACCCCAACTACGAGCAGTACTTC.

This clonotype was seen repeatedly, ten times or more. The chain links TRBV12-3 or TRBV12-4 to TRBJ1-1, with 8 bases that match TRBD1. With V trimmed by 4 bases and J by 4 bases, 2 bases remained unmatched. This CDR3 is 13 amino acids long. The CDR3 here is CASSSTGVTEAFF. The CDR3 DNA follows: TGTGCCAGCAGTTCGACAGGGGTCACTGAAGCTTTCTTT.

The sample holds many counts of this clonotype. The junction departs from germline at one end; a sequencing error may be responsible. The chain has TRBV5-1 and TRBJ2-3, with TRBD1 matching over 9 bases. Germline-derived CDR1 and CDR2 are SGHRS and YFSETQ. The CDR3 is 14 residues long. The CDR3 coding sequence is TGTGCCAGCAGCTGGGACAGGGGCACAGATACGCAGTATTTT. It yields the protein CASSWDRGTDTQYF.

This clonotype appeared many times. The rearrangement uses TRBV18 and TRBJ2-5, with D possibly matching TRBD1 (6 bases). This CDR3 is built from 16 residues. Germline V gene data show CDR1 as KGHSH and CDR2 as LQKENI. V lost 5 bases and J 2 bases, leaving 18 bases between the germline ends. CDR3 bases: TGTGCCAGCTCAGCCGGACAGCCGCAGTTACAAGAGACCCAGTACTTC. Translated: CASSAGQPQLQETQYF.

CDR3 sequence: CASSYDRNQETQYF. CDR3 sequence (DNA): TGTGCCAGCAGTTACGATAGGAATCAAGAGACCCAGTACTTC. The chain has TRBV6-5 and TRBJ2-5; D gene ambiguous. Germline V gene lookup returns CDR1 MNHEY and CDR2 SVGAGI. The CDR3 extends over 14 amino acids. V lost 2 bases and J lost 2, with 9 bases in between.

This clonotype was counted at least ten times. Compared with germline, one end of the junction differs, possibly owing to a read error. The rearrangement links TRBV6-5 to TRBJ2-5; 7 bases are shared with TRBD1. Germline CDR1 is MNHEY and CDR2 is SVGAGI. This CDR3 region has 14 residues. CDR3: CASSPGTAQATQYF. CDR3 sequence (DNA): TGTGCCAGCAGCCCCGGGACAGCTCAAGCGACCCAGTACTTC.